This T cell receptor (beta chain) was obtained from a study of cytomegalovirus exposure and HLA in healthy donors. Comment on this clone: The antigen is unknown. One end of the junction fails to match germline, which may point to a read error.

The CDR3 has 17 amino acids. In germline, CDR1 is LGHNA, CDR2 YSLEER. Study outcomes and limitations: The number of N-insertions in an Asian-associated ancestry cluster was reportedly below the 666-donor mean in a later analysis. The sole available immune exposure information was CMV serostatus. Reports state that TCR beta sequences accurately predicted most subjects' HLA-A and HLA-B alleles. Most of the TCR beta V segments (in an earlier analysis) were productive either about 87% or about 30% of the time.

The PCR made use of 60 Vbeta and 13 Jbeta primers. Assay used: immunoSEQ multiplex PCR; TCRdb lists only in-frame clones, some missing. The sample holds about 160,000 clones, over 70% seen once. This chain links TRBV4-3 with TRBJ2-7, with TRBD2 identical over 13 bases. Source material: PBMCs. The clonotype comes from a boy aged 2 to 10 in good health and CMV-seronegative. The CDR3 loop reads CAGSQALLAGGPGEQYF. Here the CDR3 DNA reads TGCGCCGGCAGCCAAGCTCTACTAGCGGGAGGGCCCGGGGAGCAGTACTTC.